The present T cell receptor beta chain was sequenced within a study of blood T cell repertoires in COVID-19. Looking at the study overall: Samples taken during acute and convalescent COVID-19 were collected in the United States, Italy and Spain. Sources were T cells, B-cell-depleted T cells, or PBMCs; the material itself was cDNA or gDNA.

This clone was detected a few times. Trimming took 0 bases from V and 2 from J, leaving 9 bases between them. The CDR3 is 15 residues long. Germline CDR1 reads SGHDT; CDR2 reads YYEEEE. As originally analysed: Amplifying reference gene primers gave estimates of nucleated cell counts. TCRdb keeps only in-frame clones here, not all; method: immunoSEQ multiplex PCR. Clone size and V and J calls were adopted from that table, with D and trimming inferred from the DNA. Of 20,000 to 25,000 clones in the sample, about 88% were seen once. The V and J genes are TRBV5-6 and TRBJ2-1, with D perhaps TRBD1 (6 bases). The sequenced sample consisted of peripheral blood. This sequence originates from a human donor in a cohort sampled during active COVID-19. The donor label of this sample is uncertain. The CDR3 loop is CASSLDRVTYNEQFF. For the CDR3, the DNA is TGTGCCAGCAGCTTGGACAGGGTAACCTACAATGAGCAGTTCTTC.